This TCR beta chain was captured by sequencing in a study of pediatric ulcerative colitis. Rectal tissue came from one to two pinch biopsies taken at colonoscopy. This clone has only a few counts. The survey-level immunoSEQ assay was used. Up to 500,000 reads were sequenced per sample. Assay: immunoSEQ multiplex PCR; the TCRdb copy retains only in-frame clones and omits some. The sample gives about 34,000 clones, 75% of which show up once; around 9.1% is in the top ten. CDR3 length: 15 amino acids. Per the germline V gene, CDR1 is SGHNT and CDR2 is YYREEE (reference sequence). J was trimmed by 2 bases and V by 2 bases; bases with no gene match: 1.

The chain has TRBV5-4 and TRBJ1-3; 10 bases line up with TRBD1. This sequence was found in a boy between 10 and 17 years old with severe ulcerative colitis. The source material was gut tissue. The CDR3 loop is CASSFGTGAGNTIYF. CDR3 nucleotides: TGTGCCAGCAGCTTCGGGACAGGGGCTGGAAACACCATATATTTT. Looking up the rest from reference TRBV5-4 and TRBJ1-3 gives the full variable domain: ETGVTQSPTHLIKTRGQQVTLRCSSQSGHNTVSWYQQALGQGPQFIFQYYREEENGRGNFPPRFSGLQFPNYSSELNVNALELDDSALYLCASSFGTGAGNTIYFGEGSWLTVV.